This entry lists 7 T cell receptor beta chains sequenced from one sample in a study of T cell repertoires in cytomegalovirus infection. Their target antigens are unknown. TCRdb reanalysed the reads using MiXCR and keeps one entry per CDR3 protein. The table records 300,000 to 400,000 distinct CDR3 sequences, roughly 25% of them present only once. Specimen: cultured PBMCs, collected from culture after CMV antigen stimulation. These receptors all stem from a human donor in good health (CMV status not recorded). Some clones in this sample may be carry-over from other donors' samples.

The rearrangement uses TRBV20-1 and TRBJ2-2; TRBD2 agrees at 10 bases. CDR3 length: 18 residues. V gave up 2 bases and J gave up 0 bases; unmatched junction bases: 9. Germline loops: CDR1 DFQATT, CDR2 SNEGSKA (reference sequence). The CDR3 is CSARRSSGRHANTGELFF. The CDR3 DNA follows: TGCAGTGCTAGAAGGTCTAGCGGGAGACACGCGAACACCGGGGAGCTGTTTTTT.

This clonotype appeared a few times. The genes are TRBV24-1 and TRBJ2-1; 12 bases match TRBD2. CDR3 length: 16 amino acids. V shed 1 base and J 4 bases; nucleotides not matched to a gene: 1. Germline CDR1 KGHDR, CDR2 SFDVKD. The DNA of the CDR3 is TGTGCCACCAGTGATTTCCTAGCGGGAGGGTACAATGAGCAGTTCTTC. Translated, it gives CATSDFLAGGYNEQFF.

Turning to this clonotype: Germline and junction disagree at one end, which may indicate a read error. The gene calls are TRBV4-1 and TRBJ2-4; D uncertain. CDR1 is MGHRA, CDR2 YSYEKL, per germline. CDR3 length: 15 residues. The CDR3: CASSQAHRGRNIQYF. For the CDR3, the DNA is TGTGCCAGCAGCCAAGCGCACAGAGGTAGAAACATTCAGTACTTC.

This sequence joins TRBV10-3 and TRBJ1-1; 7 positions agree with TRBD1. Germline values: CDR1 ENHRY, CDR2 SYGVKD. The V and J ends lost 6 bases and 7 bases, in that order; junction bases with no gene match: 8. This CDR3 is built from 13 residues. This CDR3 reads CAISNRGLSEAFF. DNA of the CDR3: TGTGCCATCAGCAACAGGGGACTCAGTGAAGCTTTCTTT.

This chain joins TRBV11-3 and TRBJ2-3; TRBD2 is a possible D gene (6 bases). The CDR3 is made up of 15 amino acids. The V and J ends lost 5 bases and 4 bases respectively, with 16 bases between them. Germline CDR1 is SGHNT and CDR2 is YENEEA. In DNA, the CDR3 is TGTGCCAGCAGCCTAGGGACTTTAGGGGCAGATACGCAGTATTTT. Translating gives CASSLGTLGADTQYF. Combining the CDR3 with reference TRBV11-3 and TRBJ2-3 gives the whole variable domain EAGVVQSPRYKIIEKKQPVAFWCNPISGHNTLYWYLQNLGQGPELLIRYENEEAVDDSQLPKDRFSAERLKGVDSTLKIQPAELGDSAVYLCASSLGTLGADTQYFGPGTRLTVL.

The chain is built from TRBV6-5 and TRBJ1-5, with 7 bases matching TRBD1. Trimming removed 2 bases from V and 5 bases from J; junction bases left unmatched: 6. There are 15 residues in the CDR3. Germline CDR1 reads MNHEY; CDR2 reads SVGAGI. CDR3 sequence: CASSYAATGDQPQHF. The CDR3 nucleotides are TGTGCCAGCAGTTACGCAGCAACAGGGGATCAGCCCCAGCATTTT.

This clonotype was detected many times. The CDR3 nucleotides read TGTGCCAGCAGCTTAGTGGCTAGCGGGCTTCTCTACAATGAGCAGTTCTTC. Protein sequence: CASSLVASGLLYNEQFF. The chain carries TRBV7-2 and TRBJ2-1; 8 nucleotides align to TRBD2. CDR1 is SGHTA, CDR2 FQGNSA, per germline. The CDR3 is 17 amino acids. V was pared by 1 base and J by 3 bases, with 8 bases of the junction left unmatched.